This T cell receptor beta chain was documented in a study of shared clonotypes between healthy human individuals. Here immunoSEQ multiplex PCR was the method, and the copy in TCRdb shows in-frame clones only, minus some. The sample shows millions of clones, roughly 91% of them seen only once. CD8 cells classed as naive were CD45RO-negative and positively selected for CCR7, excluding terminally differentiated effector memory CD45RA+ cells. This clone is a singleton in its sample. The V and J ends lost 1 base and 6 bases respectively, with 10 bases between them. This CDR3 has 14 amino acids. Germline loops: CDR1 SGHDT, CDR2 YYEEEE.

Material for sequencing was naive CD8+ T cells from PBMCs. The origin of this receptor is a man aged 18 to 30 in good health. Some clones in this sample may be carry-over from other donors' samples. The rearrangement uses TRBV5-6 and TRBJ2-2; D is ambiguous. CDR3 in amino acids: CASSLMGGAGELFF. CDR3 DNA: TGTGCCAGCAGCTTGATGGGTGGGGCCGGGGAGCTGTTTTTT.